Listed below are T cell receptor beta chains from one sample, sequenced in a study of shared clonotypes between healthy human individuals. The protocol was immunoSEQ multiplex PCR, while the TCRdb copy is restricted to in-frame clones and leaves out a portion. Of 2.5 million or so clones listed, approximately 90% are singletons. Sequences were obtained from naive CD4+ T cells sorted from blood. These receptors originate from a man between 18 and 29 years old in good health. Both conserved end residues are part of each CDR3. Each record gives: V gene, CDR3 protein.

V: TRBV28
CDR3: CASSSPGHEQYF

V: TRBV7-2
CDR3: CASSLEFGGGSYEQYF

V: TRBV7-2
CDR3: CASSLVVLNNEQFF

V: TRBV5-1
CDR3: CASSLRLQRADTQYF

V: TRBV2
CDR3: CASSGRQNYGYTF

V: TRBV11-2
CDR3: CASSSSGTAMNTEAFF

V: TRBV6-1
CDR3: CASKGGATNYGYTF

V: TRBV28
CDR3: CASSFVFGQAEKLFF

V: TRBV6-5
CDR3: CASSYSGQASGNTIYF

V: TRBV7-9
CDR3: CASTKTGNYNSPLHF

V: TRBV5-1
CDR3: CASSLDRLNTGELFF

V: TRBV10-1
CDR3: CASSESYNPQGGEQFF

V: TRBV5-1
CDR3: CASSLGVTSYNEQFF

V: TRBV6-4
CDR3: CASRRTQDSYNEQFF

V: TRBV16
CDR3: CASSQAFNYGYTF

V: TRBV5-4
CDR3: CASSPGLVSSYEQYF

V: TRBV19
CDR3: CASTGMGKGPQPQHF

V: TRBV10-1
CDR3: CASSEGGRGEQYF

V: TRBV5-4
CDR3: CASTKPGGNEQFF

V: TRBV6-5
CDR3: CASSYSWGYEQYF

V: TRBV19
CDR3: CASSIDLAVVTEAFF

V: TRBV29-1
CDR3: CSVPELLQSGYTF

V: TRBV5-1
CDR3: CASSLMAGGDTGELFF

V: TRBV9
CDR3: CASSSSKQGAVSDTQYF

V: TRBV10-1
CDR3: CASSGLAGGRSSYNEQFF

V: TRBV28
CDR3: CASGQGVRTGELFF

V: TRBV28
CDR3: CASSPGLAGGPAEQYF

V: TRBV14
CDR3: CASSQGTGVPYEQYF

V: TRBV29-1
CDR3: CSAGGGRGTGELFF

V: TRBV30
CDR3: CAWSVRGYGYTF

V: TRBV9
CDR3: CASSVGGQGLQKLFF

V: TRBV29-1
CDR3: CSVFDKSGNTIYF

V: TRBV13
CDR3: CASSLLGSYEQYF

V: TRBV5-4
CDR3: CASSEATGSSYEQYF

V: TRBV27
CDR3: CASREGPGEGNQPQHF

V: TRBV6-1
CDR3: CASFSGRNGGELFF

V: TRBV30
CDR3: CAWSATLTSRGNQPQHF

V: TRBV5-4
CDR3: CASSFGLAGPPEQFF

V: TRBV4-1
CDR3: CASSPQATTNYEQYF

V: TRBV30
CDR3: CAWSVDRPNGELFF

V: TRBV5-4
CDR3: CASNSGQGDSPLHF

V: TRBV7-8
CDR3: CASTTIPTGELFF

V: TRBV19
CDR3: CASSPLSPPTSGLQETQYF

V: TRBV30
CDR3: CAWSGGAGNTIYF

V: TRBV30
CDR3: CAWSLDSDEQYF

V: TRBV4-2
CDR3: CASSQDWTANSNQPQHF

V: TRBV19
CDR3: CASSTTGMNYEQYF

V: TRBV6-5
CDR3: CASSYAAVSGNTIYF

V: TRBV12-5
CDR3: CASGPAEGTQYF

V: TRBV18
CDR3: CASAGGQGNTEAFF

V: TRBV15
CDR3: CATSREGLAGSGNEQFF

V: TRBV29-1
CDR3: CSARQGATYNEQFF

V: TRBV5-1
CDR3: CASSRTGVETQYF

V: TRBV27
CDR3: CASSLTYGLAGVSYEQYF